Below, one TCR beta chain is given with its context. Its antigen is not identified. Repertoires were generated with immunoSEQ multiplex PCR, while TCRdb's copy carries only in-frame clones and drops some. Among 85,000 to 130,000 clones listed, 90% were seen once. These data belong to a study of T cell responses to AZD1222 COVID-19 vaccine. The V gene's germline CDR1 is KGHSH and CDR2 LQKENI. The CDR3 runs to 15 residues. V was cut by 2 bases and J by 2 bases, with 11 bases left in between. General observations from the study: Along spike, vaccine-associated CD4 TCRs were found throughout, with dominance at 160-218 and 743-854. The study identified only five to seven AZD1222 recipients as seropositive at baseline. Most donors were white British and more were female, and clonal diversity was possibly underestimated. It was only after the peak T cell response that any repertoires were sampled.

The sequence derives from an adult who received the AZD1222 COVID-19 vaccine. Specimen: peripheral blood, collected 28 days after the second AZD1222 dose. V usage is TRBV18 and J usage is TRBJ2-3; D tentatively reads TRBD1 or TRBD2 (5 bases each). CDR3 sequence (DNA): TGTGCCAGCTCACCAACCAGGGAGAACACAGATACGCAGTATTTT. It translates to CASSPTRENTDTQYF.